The sample holds many counts of the clone carrying this T cell receptor (beta chain). Its target is not known. Patients with uncontrolled infections, other autoimmune diseases, pregnancy or lactation were excluded. This sample was included in a study of T cells in Graves' hyperthyroidism and ophthalmopathy. The CDR3 has 16 residues. From germline, CDR1 is MNHEY and CDR2 SVGAGI. V was cut by 2 bases and J by 5 bases, with 15 bases left in between. Amplification yielded TCR beta CDR3 regions, with RNA transcripts as the source. First-round RT-PCR with HTBI primers amplified the TCR CDR3 region. One entry per CDR3 protein results from TCRdb running MiXCR on the multiplex PCR reads. Among 390,000 or so distinct CDR3 sequences listed, about 15% were seen once. General observations from the study: Appearing also in blood were most of the thyroid clonotypes expanded above 0.001.

The V gene is TRBV6-5, the J gene TRBJ1-4, with TRBD1 as a possible D gene (5 bases). This TCR was sampled from a man aged 18 to 30 with Graves' ophthalmopathy. The sample taken for sequencing was blood. The CDR3: CASSYGLGTENEKLFF. As DNA, the CDR3 is TGTGCCAGCAGTTACGGCTTGGGGACGGAGAATGAAAAACTGTTTTTT.